The rows below give T cell receptor beta chains drawn from one sample of a study of early stage breast cancer tumors. The assay was immunoSEQ multiplex PCR, and TCRdb's table has in-frame clones only and misses some. The table lists 50,000 to 65,000 clones, around 80% of them singletons, with about 3.7% in the top ten. What was sequenced was blood. The receptors here all came from a person in their twenties or thirties with breast cancer. The CDR3 runs from the conserved cysteine through the conserved F or W. The D gene is left open where the match is weak. Some rows have no size entry. The others give once, few or many, or a class for an expanded clone.

abundance	len	v_gene	d_gene	j_gene	CDR3nt	CDR3aa
-	13	TRBV5-1	TRBD2	TRBJ2-7	TGCGCCAGCAGCTCACTAGCGGGAGTCTCGCTGTACTTC	CASSSLAGVSLYF
-	19	TRBV27	TRBD1	TRBJ2-7	TGTGCCAGCAGTTTACGGGTGAGTGCAGGGACAGACCTCTCCTACGAGCAGTACTTC	CASSLRVSAGTDLSYEQYF
once	17	TRBV19	-	TRBJ2-1	TGTGCCAGTAGTAAAATTACCCCGGGCGGAGCCTACAATGAGCAGTTCTTC	CASSKITPGGAYNEQFF
-	15	TRBV9	-	TRBJ2-1	TGTGCCAGCAGCGTAGCTCCTACGGGGAGCAGTGAGCAGTTCTTC	CASSVAPTGSSEQFF
-	12	TRBV30	-	TRBJ2-2	TGTGCCTGGGACCCTATTTCCGGGGAGCTGTTTTTT	CAWDPISGELFF
-	13	TRBV27	TRBD1	TRBJ1-2	TGTGCCAGCAGCCTCAGGGGGTCTTATGGCTACACCTTC	CASSLRGSYGYTF
-	15	TRBV19	TRBD2	TRBJ2-1	TGTGCCAGTAGTACGACGGGGAGGGGCTTCGATGAGCAGTTCTTC	CASSTTGRGFDEQFF
-	14	TRBV6-6	-	TRBJ1-1	TGTGCCAGCAGTTACGACATTTCCTACACTGAAGCTTTCTTT	CASSYDISYTEAFF
-	18	TRBV5-1	-	TRBJ2-3	TGCGCCAGCCGCACAGATATCCTGGGGCCTGCGAACACAGATACGCAGTATTTT	CASRTDILGPANTDTQYF
-	14	TRBV7-2	-	TRBJ1-5	TGTGCCAGCAGCTCCTCCGGACTCGGTCAGCCCCAGCATTTT	CASSSSGLGQPQHF
-	16	TRBV5-5	TRBD2	TRBJ2-3	TGTGCCAGCAGCTTGAAGACTAGCGGGAGGGGAGATACGCAGTATTTT	CASSLKTSGRGDTQYF
-	15	TRBV25-1	-	TRBJ2-2	TGTGCCAGCAGTGAATGGGGGTTCAACACCGGGGAGCTGTTTTTT	CASSEWGFNTGELFF
-	15	TRBV5-4	TRBD1	TRBJ1-1	TGTGCCAGCAGCTTCCGGACAGGGAGTAATGCTGAAGCTTTCTTT	CASSFRTGSNAEAFF
-	16	TRBV5-5	TRBD1	TRBJ1-5	TGTGCCAGCAGCATACGGACAGGGGGTATCAATCAGCCCCAGCATTTT	CASSIRTGGINQPQHF
-	15	TRBV30	-	TRBJ1-3	TGTGCCTGGAGCTGGGGGACACCTCCTGGAAACACCATATATTTT	CAWSWGTPPGNTIYF
-	17	TRBV5-8	-	TRBJ2-7	TGTGCCAGCAGCTTACTTGTGGACCGGGACGGAGGCTACGAGCAGTACTTC	CASSLLVDRDGGYEQYF
-	15	TRBV14	-	TRBJ2-1	TGTGCCAGCAGCCACACCAGACAGGTGTACAATGAGCAGTTCTTC	CASSHTRQVYNEQFF
-	13	TRBV30	-	TRBJ2-3	TGTGCCTGGAACCGGGACCGCACAGATACGCAGTATTTT	CAWNRDRTDTQYF
-	18	TRBV21-1	-	TRBJ2-3	TGTGCCAGCAGCCCACTGCTATGGACAGGGCATAGCACAGATACGCAGTATTTT	CASSPLLWTGHSTDTQYF
-	14	TRBV6-6	TRBD2	TRBJ2-7	TGTGCCAGCAGTTACGGAGGACTAGCTGGCGAGCAGTACTTC	CASSYGGLAGEQYF
-	12	TRBV6-5	-	TRBJ1-2	TGTGCCAGCAGCTCCCAGCTGGGGGGCTACACCTTC	CASSSQLGGYTF
-	14	TRBV5-6	TRBD2	TRBJ2-7	TGTGCCAGCAGCTTGGTGCTAGCGGACTACGAGCAGTACTTC	CASSLVLADYEQYF
-	16	TRBV7-6	TRBD2	TRBJ2-7	TGTGCCAGCAGCTTAGGTGCCGGGACTAGCAAGAGTGAGCAGTACTTC	CASSLGAGTSKSEQYF
once	13	TRBV6-5	-	TRBJ1-6	TGTGCCAGCAGTTACTCGACAGCTGTATTCCTCCACTTT	CASSYSTAVFLHF
-	15	TRBV6-5	-	TRBJ1-4	TGTGCCAGCAGTTACTCGAGGGACCTGGGGGAAAAACTGTTTTTT	CASSYSRDLGEKLFF
-	15	TRBV5-4	TRBD1	TRBJ2-1	TGTGCCAGCAGCTTCGACAGGGGAACCTACAATGAGCAGTTCTTC	CASSFDRGTYNEQFF
-	13	TRBV27	-	TRBJ2-7	TGTGCCAGCAGTTTACGGGGGTCCTACGAGCAGTACTTC	CASSLRGSYEQYF
-	16	TRBV7-9	-	TRBJ1-4	TGTGCCAGCAGCTTACAGAGGGTCGGTTTCGGTGAAAAACTGTTTTTT	CASSLQRVGFGEKLFF
-	15	TRBV30	-	TRBJ1-3	TGTGCCTGGAGTGTATACAACCCGGCTGGAAACACCATATATTTT	CAWSVYNPAGNTIYF
-	17	TRBV19	-	TRBJ1-2	TGTGCCAGTAGTATAGACCTCGTGACCGCGCGGAGATCCGGCTACACCTTC	CASSIDLVTARRSGYTF
-	15	TRBV7-8	TRBD1	TRBJ1-5	TGTGCCAGCAGCTTAGCGACAGGGAGTTTTCAGCCCCAGCATTTT	CASSLATGSFQPQHF
few	16	TRBV29-1	TRBD1	TRBJ1-1	TGCAGCGTTGAACCCGGGACAGGGGAGATAGACACTGAAGCTTTCTTT	CSVEPGTGEIDTEAFF
-	18	TRBV10-3	-	TRBJ2-1	TGTGCCATCAGTGAGTCGCGATCGATCCCTAGCTCCTACAATGAGCAGTTCTTC	CAISESRSIPSSYNEQFF
-	15	TRBV6-1	TRBD1	TRBJ1-1	TGTGCCAGCAGTGTTCCGGACAGGCTCTTGGCTGAAGCTTTCTTT	CASSVPDRLLAEAFF
-	18	TRBV7-3	TRBD2	TRBJ2-1	TGTGCCAGCAGCTTATTAGCCACACTAGCGGGAGGTGGGAATGAGCAGTTCTTC	CASSLLATLAGGGNEQFF
-	15	TRBV9	-	TRBJ1-1	TGTGCCAGCAGCGTAGCTGGCGGGGGCCACACTGAAGCTTTCTTT	CASSVAGGGHTEAFF
once	15	TRBV4-1	TRBD1	TRBJ2-7	TGCGCCAGCAGCCAAGACAGGGGACAGGGCTACGAGCAGTACTTC	CASSQDRGQGYEQYF
-	16	TRBV5-1	TRBD1	TRBJ2-2	TGCGCCAGGCTCGGGACAGGGGCCCCGGTGGCCGGGGAGCTGTTTTTT	CARLGTGAPVAGELFF
once	16	TRBV4-3	-	TRBJ1-3	TGCGCCAGCAGCCAAGGGCGGGCAGCCTCTGGAAACACCATATATTTT	CASSQGRAASGNTIYF